This passage covers 6 T cell receptor beta chains from one sample sequenced in a study of T cells in localized non-small cell lung cancer. The table came from immunoSEQ multiplex PCR; TCRdb's copy has only in-frame clones and leaves some out. The data hold about 27,000 clones, with approximately 86% observed a single time. Sequencing used peripheral blood, obtained before any cancer treatment. The receptors shown here come from a female donor aged 60 or older with stage II squamous cell lung carcinoma.

This clone is a singleton in its sample. The rearrangement joins TRBV7-2 to TRBJ1-1; 7 positions agree with TRBD1. The CDR3 is 13 amino acids. Germline V gene sequence: CDR1 SGHTA, CDR2 FQGNSA. The V gene end was trimmed by 4 bases and the J gene end by 7 bases; junction bases not matched to a gene: 6. The CDR3 nucleotides read TGTGCCAGCAGCTCGAGGGGGCGTCGTGAAGCTTTCTTT. This codes for CASSSRGRREAFF.

The chain combines TRBV5-4 with TRBJ2-3; 9 bases are a match to TRBD2. The germline CDR1 and CDR2 sequences are SGHNT and YYREEE (reference sequence). Trimming cost V 0 bases and J 2 bases; bases outside gene matches: 4. This CDR3 has 16 amino acids. The CDR3 sequence: CASSLELAGSTDTQYF. In DNA form, the CDR3 reads TGTGCCAGCAGCTTGGAGCTAGCGGGATCCACAGATACGCAGTATTTT. Supplemented by reference TRBV5-4 and TRBJ2-3, the full variable domain reads ETGVTQSPTHLIKTRGQQVTLRCSSQSGHNTVSWYQQALGQGPQFIFQYYREEENGRGNFPPRFSGLQFPNYSSELNVNALELDDSALYLCASSLELAGSTDTQYFGPGTRLTVL.

This chain links TRBV19 with TRBJ2-5, with 10 bases fitting TRBD2. The CDR3 spans 17 residues. V was clipped by 6 bases and J by 5 bases; unmatched bases: 15. Per the germline V gene, CDR1 is LNHDA and CDR2 is SQIVND (reference sequence). In DNA, the CDR3 is TGTGCCAGTAGCCCCGAAGGACTAGCGGCCGGGGGGGAGACCCAGTACTTC. It translates to CASSPEGLAAGGETQYF. The entire variable domain, with the rest obtained from reference TRBV19 and TRBJ2-5, is as follows: DGGITQSPKYLFRKEGQNVTLSCEQNLNHDAMYWYRQDPGQGLRLIYYSQIVNDFQKGDIAEGYSVSREKKESFPLTVTSAQKNPTAFYLCASSPEGLAAGGETQYFGPGTRLLVL.

The gene calls are TRBV7-6 and TRBJ2-2; D gene uncertain. Deletions cut 5 bases from V and 4 bases from J, with 14 bases between. Germline lookup yields CDR1 SGHVS and CDR2 FNYEAQ. This CDR3 spans 15 amino acids. In DNA form, the CDR3 reads TGTGCCAGCAGCGTAGGGCAGTCGTTCACCGGGGAGCTGTTTTTT. Its translation: CASSVGQSFTGELFF. The whole variable domain, remainder taken from reference TRBV7-6 and TRBJ2-2, is GAGVSQSPRYKVTKRGQDVALRCDPISGHVSLYWYRQALGQGPEFLTYFNYEAQQDKSGLPNDRFSAERPEGSISTLTIQRTEQRDSAMYRCASSVGQSFTGELFFGEGSRLTVL.

J is TRBJ1-3 and V is TRBV5-1; D is ambiguous. The CDR3 has 13 amino acids. V was clipped by 7 bases and J by 0 bases, with 8 bases between them. Germline loops: CDR1 SGHRS, CDR2 YFSETQ. The CDR3 sequence is CASFDTSGNTIYF. The CDR3 DNA reads TGCGCCAGCTTCGACACCTCTGGAAACACCATATATTTT.

The chain joins TRBV30 to TRBJ1-6; TRBD1 matches at 9 bases. Germline lookup yields CDR1 GTSNPN and CDR2 SVGIG (reference sequence). The CDR3 loop spans 12 amino acids. In DNA, the CDR3 is TGTGGAACCGGGACAGGGAATTCACCCCTCCACTTT. Its protein is CGTGTGNSPLHF.